Following are 26 T cell receptor beta chains from one sample sequenced in a study of T cells after yellow fever vaccination. TCRdb called the 5' RACE reads again in MiXCR, with one record for every CDR3 protein. The sample carries under 350,000 distinct CDR3 sequences, approximately 4% recorded once. The input for sequencing was PBMCs, taken 5 days after the yellow fever booster vaccination. These receptor sequences come from a man aged 18 to 29 who received the YFV17D yellow fever vaccine.

The chain employs TRBV20-1 and TRBJ2-4; D is ambiguous. Germline V CDR1 and CDR2: DFQATT, SNEGSKA (reference sequence). This CDR3 comprises 13 residues. Trimming left V 0 bases short and J 3 bases short, with 6 bases between. In DNA, the CDR3 is TGCAGTGCTAGAGAATCAAACAAAAACATTCAGTACTTC. This encodes CSARESNKNIQYF.

The chain has TRBV15 and TRBJ2-3; D may match TRBD1 or TRBD2 (5 bases each). The germline V gene has CDR1 LNHNV and CDR2 YYDKDF (reference sequence). The V end lost 4 bases, the J end lost 2 bases, and 10 bases lay between the germline ends. The CDR3 loop spans 14 amino acids. The CDR3 loop reads CATSMIGATDTQYF. The CDR3 region has the DNA TGTGCCACCAGCATGATCGGGGCCACAGATACGCAGTATTTT. The complete variable domain, with remaining parts taken from reference TRBV15 and TRBJ2-3, reads DAMVIQNPRYQVTQFGKPVTLSCSQTLNHNVMYWYQQKSSQAPKLLFHYYDKDFNNEADTPDNFQSRRPNTSFCFLDIRSPGLGDTAMYLCATSMIGATDTQYFGPGTRLTVL.

This sequence joins TRBV6-2 or TRBV6-3 and TRBJ2-5; D is perhaps TRBD2 (5 bases). The V and J ends lost 5 bases and 5 bases respectively, with 15 bases between them. CDR3 length: 14 residues. The germline V gene encodes CDR1 MNHEY and CDR2 SVGEGT. CDR3 region: CASSTPRRGETQYF. The CDR3 nucleotides are TGTGCCAGCAGTACACCCAGAAGAGGGGAGACCCAGTACTTC.

This clonotype was seen repeatedly, ten times or more. This chain joins TRBV5-4 and TRBJ1-1; 8 bases agree with TRBD1. The CDR3 is 16 residues long. After removal of 0 bases from V and 1 base from J, the junction contained 5 bases not matched to a gene. CDR1 and CDR2 from the germline V gene are SGHNT and YYREEE (reference sequence). In nucleotides, the CDR3 is TGTGCCAGCAGCTTGGGATCAGGGGGCAAGAACACTGAAGCTTTCTTT. Its translation: CASSLGSGGKNTEAFF.

This clonotype was observed at least ten times. V gene TRBV20-1 combines with J gene TRBJ1-6; weak D call: TRBD1 (5 bases). V lost 3 bases and J 5 bases, leaving 14 bases between the germline ends. CDR1 DFQATT and CDR2 SNEGSKA come from the germline V gene (reference sequence). CDR3 length equals 15 residues. The CDR3 spells CSASPPQGDNSPLHF. The DNA for the CDR3 is TGCAGTGCTAGTCCCCCGCAGGGTGATAATTCACCCCTCCACTTT.

This clonotype has a handful of counts. The chain links TRBV11-2 to TRBJ2-7, with a tentative D call TRBD1 (6 bases). The V end was cut by 0 bases, the J end by 3 bases, with 12 bases between. The CDR3 runs 15 residues. Germline V gene lookup returns CDR1 SGHAT and CDR2 FQNNGV. The CDR3 region is CASSLEFGQNYEQYF. The CDR3 DNA reads TGTGCCAGCAGCTTAGAATTTGGACAGAACTACGAGCAGTACTTC.

This clonotype has at least ten counts. This rearrangement joins TRBV7-2 to TRBJ2-4; D might be TRBD2 (6 bases). Trimming took off 3 bases at V and 6 bases at J, with 6 bases between the two ends. The CDR3 runs 12 residues. The germline gives CDR1 SGHTA, CDR2 FQGNSA. For the CDR3, the DNA is TGTGCCAGCAGCTTGGGGGGAAACATTCAGTACTTC. This translates into CASSLGGNIQYF.

This clonotype appeared many times. V and J are TRBV20-1 and TRBJ1-5; TRBD1 is a possible D gene (5 bases). The length of the CDR3 is 14 residues. Germline V gene data show CDR1 as DFQATT and CDR2 as SNEGSKA (reference sequence). V lost 3 bases to trimming and J lost 4 bases, with 13 bases between them. CDR3 bases: TGCAGTGCTAGTAACGGATACAGGAATCAGCCCCAGCATTTT. This translates into CSASNGYRNQPQHF.

The table lists this clonotype with many counts. The chain couples TRBV12-3 or TRBV12-4 to TRBJ2-1, with D tentatively TRBD1 or TRBD2 (5 bases each). V was trimmed by 7 bases and J by 8 bases, leaving 12 bases between them. This CDR3 has 12 residues. The CDR3 protein is CASTRGTDEQFF. The CDR3 nucleotides read TGTGCCAGCACGCGAGGGACGGATGAGCAGTTCTTC.

This clonotype was observed a handful of times. The genes are TRBV11-2 and TRBJ2-2, with D unclear. This CDR3 has 14 residues. Germline-derived CDR1 and CDR2 are SGHAT and FQNNGV. V lost 4 bases to trimming and J lost 3 bases, with 9 bases between them. CDR3 nucleotide sequence: TGTGCCAGCAGCTCTAGGACGTACACCGGGGAGCTGTTTTTT. Its translation is CASSSRTYTGELFF.

The rearrangement links TRBV7-9 to TRBJ2-1; possibly TRBD2 for D (6 bases). The CDR3 covers 12 residues. CDR1 and CDR2 from the germline V gene are SEHNR and FQNEAQ (reference sequence). The V gene lost 2 bases and the J gene lost 12 bases, with 11 bases spanning the gap. CDR3 loop: CASSLFGDLQFF. CDR3 bases: TGTGCCAGCAGCTTATTTGGGGACTTGCAGTTCTTC.

This clonotype was seen only a few times. The rearrangement links TRBV5-4 to TRBJ2-5; D might be TRBD2 (6 bases). Trimming shortened V by 4 bases and J by 7 bases, and 14 bases separated the two germline ends. The CDR3 has 13 amino acids. Germline V gene data show CDR1 as SGHNT and CDR2 as YYREEE (reference sequence). CDR3 sequence: CASSRDWDVTQYF. CDR3 sequence (DNA): TGTGCCAGCAGCCGGGACTGGGATGTGACCCAGTACTTC.

This clonotype occurred a few times. J is TRBJ2-7 and V is TRBV30; D gene unclear. Germline CDR1 reads GTSNPN; CDR2 reads SVGIG (reference sequence). The CDR3 covers 12 residues. V lost 0 bases, J lost 3 bases, and 6 bases lay in between. CDR3 region: CAWSVVGYEQYF. In DNA form, the CDR3 reads TGTGCCTGGAGTGTTGTCGGCTACGAGCAGTACTTC. The full variable domain, rest sourced from reference TRBV30 and TRBJ2-7, is SQTIHQWPATLVQPVGSPLSLECTVEGTSNPNLYWYRQAAGRGLQLLFYSVGIGQISSEVPQNLSASRPQDRQFILSSKKLLLSDSGFYLCAWSVVGYEQYFGPGTRLTVT.

At least ten counts were recorded for this clonotype. The chain couples TRBV20-1 to TRBJ2-5; 9 bases align to TRBD2. Germline V CDR1 and CDR2: DFQATT, SNEGSKA (reference sequence). CDR3 length equals 14 residues. The CDR3 sequence: CSAGTSPDGGTQYF. The CDR3 DNA is TGCAGCGCCGGGACTAGCCCTGATGGAGGGACCCAGTACTTC.

This clonotype was counted ten times or more. The rearrangement uses TRBV7-2 and TRBJ2-5, with 9 bases that match TRBD2. The CDR3 extends over 14 amino acids. V lost 7 bases and J lost 5; bases outside the gene matches: 8. Germline V gene sequence: CDR1 SGHTA, CDR2 FQGNSA. The DNA of the CDR3 is TGTGCCAGCAAGCGCGGGGGGGCCGGGGAGACCCAGTACTTC. It yields the protein CASKRGGAGETQYF.

This clonotype was counted at least ten times. The chain recombines TRBV7-9 with TRBJ1-1, with no clear D. The CDR3 covers 11 residues. Germline loops: CDR1 SEHNR, CDR2 FQNEAQ (reference sequence). Deletions cut 5 bases from V and 8 bases from J, with 9 bases between. The CDR3 loop reads CASSPSPEAFF. The CDR3 coding sequence is TGTGCCAGCAGCCCCTCGCCCGAAGCTTTCTTT.

J is TRBJ1-5 and V is TRBV20-1; a weak D match, TRBD1 (6 bases). Looked up from germline, CDR1 is DFQATT and CDR2 is SNEGSKA (reference sequence). Trimming shortened V by 6 bases and J by 10 bases, and 25 bases separated the two germline ends. The CDR3 contains 15 residues. The CDR3 nucleotides read TGCAGTGCGCTTCAGGGGTCGCGCCTGGGGGTCCCCCAGCATTTT. It encodes CSALQGSRLGVPQHF.

This clonotype came up many times. The gene calls are TRBV21-1 and TRBJ2-1; TRBD1 was called by the table and not checked on the DNA. TRBV21-1 is a documented pseudogene. The CDR3 is 14 amino acids. The CDR3 loop is CASSKLWQGDEQFF. The CDR3 bases are TGTGCCAGCAGCAAATTGTGGCAGGGGGATGAGCAGTTCTTC.

This clonotype has at least ten counts. Here the CDR3 reads CASSLGTGATEAFF. CDR3 in DNA: TGCGCCAGCAGCTTAGGGACAGGGGCCACTGAAGCTTTCTTT. V gene TRBV5-1 combines with J gene TRBJ1-1; TRBD1 matches at 10 bases. The trim removed 2 bases at V and 4 bases at J, leaving 2 bases unmatched. This CDR3 comprises 14 residues. Per germline, CDR1 SGHRS and CDR2 YFSETQ.

This clonotype was recorded at least ten times. This chain links TRBV19 with TRBJ1-2; TRBD1 agrees at 7 bases. The CDR3 is 12 residues long. V gave up 6 bases and J gave up 5 bases; unmatched junction bases: 3. CDR1 and CDR2 from the germline V gene are LNHDA and SQIVND (reference sequence). CDR3 nucleotide sequence: TGTGCCAGTAGCCAGACAGGGTATGGCTACACCTTC. Protein sequence: CASSQTGYGYTF. The full variable domain, rest sourced from reference TRBV19 and TRBJ1-2, is DGGITQSPKYLFRKEGQNVTLSCEQNLNHDAMYWYRQDPGQGLRLIYYSQIVNDFQKGDIAEGYSVSREKKESFPLTVTSAQKNPTAFYLCASSQTGYGYTFGSGTRLTVV.

The gene calls are TRBV7-9 and TRBJ2-3; 10 positions match TRBD2. The CDR3 is 13 residues long. With V trimmed by 4 bases and J by 5 bases, 0 bases remained unmatched. The germline gives CDR1 SEHNR, CDR2 FQNEAQ (reference sequence). The CDR3 sequence: CASSWTSGDTQYF. The CDR3 DNA follows: TGTGCCAGCAGCTGGACTAGCGGAGATACGCAGTATTTT.

This clonotype was counted only a few times. This chain uses TRBV6-5 with TRBJ1-2; possibly TRBD1 for D (5 bases). V gave up 2 bases and J gave up 5 bases, with 18 bases separating them. CDR1 and CDR2 from the germline V gene are MNHEY and SVGAGI. This CDR3 region has 16 residues. CDR3: CASSYALRGREYGYTF. The CDR3, as DNA: TGTGCCAGCAGTTACGCTTTAAGGGGCAGGGAGTATGGCTACACCTTC.

This sequence joins TRBV4-3 and TRBJ1-3; possibly TRBD1 for D (6 bases). V was cut by 1 base and J by 4 bases, with 11 bases left in between. CDR1 and CDR2 (germline): LGHNA, YSLEER. The CDR3 totals 15 residues. This CDR3 is CASSQGSGVGNTIYF. The DNA for the CDR3 is TGCGCCAGCAGCCAAGGGTCAGGGGTCGGAAACACCATATATTTT.

V and J are TRBV30 and TRBJ2-5; TRBD1 matches at 9 bases. This CDR3 has 13 amino acids. Germline CDR1 and CDR2: GTSNPN and SVGIG (reference sequence). The ends lost 5 bases at V and 6 bases at J; junction bases unmatched: 7. This CDR3 reads CAWGQGNGKTQYF. The DNA of the CDR3 is TGTGCCTGGGGACAGGGGAATGGAAAGACCCAGTACTTC.

There are many counts of this clonotype. V usage is TRBV12-5 and J usage is TRBJ2-7; no reliable D call. The CDR3 is 12 residues long. Germline CDR1 and CDR2: LGHNT and FRNRAP. V was pared by 1 base and J by 0 bases, with 1 base between. The CDR3 bases are TGTGCTAGTGGTTTGGCCTCCTACGAGCAGTACTTC. Residues: CASGLASYEQYF.

The CDR3 sequence: CASSLSPAYEQYV. The CDR3 coding sequence is TGCGCCAGCAGCTTGAGCCCAGCCTACGAGCAGTACGTC. The rearrangement joins TRBV5-1 to TRBJ2-7, with D hard to call. Trimming removed 1 base at V and 2 bases at J, with 7 bases between. CDR3 size: 13 residues. Per the germline V gene, CDR1 is SGHRS and CDR2 is YFSETQ.